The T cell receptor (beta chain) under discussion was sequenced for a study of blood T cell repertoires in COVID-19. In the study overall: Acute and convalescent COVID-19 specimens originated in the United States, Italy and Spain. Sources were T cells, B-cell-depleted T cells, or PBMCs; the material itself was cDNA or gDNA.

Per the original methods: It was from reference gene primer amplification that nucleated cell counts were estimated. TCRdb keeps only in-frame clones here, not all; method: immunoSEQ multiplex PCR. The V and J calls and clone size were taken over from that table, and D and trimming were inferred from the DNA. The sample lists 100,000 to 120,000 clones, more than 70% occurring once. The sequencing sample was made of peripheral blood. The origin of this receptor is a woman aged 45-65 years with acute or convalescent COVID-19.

The CDR3 sequence: CASSLGALNTDTQYF. The DNA of the CDR3 is TGCGCCAGCAGCTTGGGGGCCCTTAACACAGATACGCAGTATTTT. The chain combines TRBV5-1 with TRBJ2-3; D is ambiguous. V lost 0 bases to trimming and J lost 2 bases, with 10 bases between them. Germline CDR1 is SGHRS and CDR2 is YFSETQ. CDR3 length: 15 residues.